This T cell receptor (beta chain) was retrieved from a study of cytomegalovirus exposure and HLA in healthy donors. Notes on the study in general: Several top significant clusters appeared, in a later analysis, to be linked to common viral pathogens. TCR beta V- and J-gene trimming was later associated with a missense DCLRE1C variant.

PCR involved 60 Vbeta and 13 Jbeta primers. Per the original data handling: In a later analysis, the count reached some 75 million unique TCR beta chains, with roughly 12 million shared. Measured with immunoSEQ multiplex PCR; TCRdb has only the in-frame clones, and not every one. V and J calls and clone size are those listed in that table; D and trimming were worked out from the DNA. Found here are around 140,000 clones, about 83% of them singletons; the top ten hold about 5.5%. Germline V gives CDR1 MGHRA, CDR2 YSYEKL. There are 14 residues in the CDR3. Trimming cost V 1 base and J 6 bases, with 9 bases left between them. About this clone itself: The antigen remains undetermined.

The sample comprised PBMCs. The sequence was collected from a woman in her twenties or thirties in good health and CMV-seronegative. V gene TRBV4-1 combines with J gene TRBJ2-2, with D possibly TRBD1 on 5 matching bases. DNA for the CDR3: TGCGCCAGCAGCCAAGGCCAGGGATCCGGGGAGCTGTTTTTT. Protein sequence: CASSQGQGSGELFF.